This T cell receptor (beta chain) was sequenced during a study of shared clonotypes between healthy human individuals. Some 30,000 T cell genomes, or about 0.2 ug DNA, went into the sorted-subset replicate PCRs. How the authors handled the data: Sequence data from immunoSEQ were junction-only and lacked quality scores; consequently, filtering differed. The repertoire was sequenced with immunoSEQ multiplex PCR; TCRdb's copy has only in-frame clones and lacks some. The DNA was the basis for D and trimming; V, J and clone size are from that table. The sample comprises hundreds of thousands of clones, around 73% of which are singletons, and around 2% rests with the top ten. Study-level points and caveats: Depth was large, yet rarefaction showed that sorted-subset sequencing was incomplete.

With respect to this clone: The antigen remains undetermined.

V lost 7 bases to trimming and J lost 6 bases, with 10 bases between them. The germline CDR1 and CDR2 sequences are MNHNS and SASEGT. The length of the CDR3 is 12 residues. Sequenced input: memory CD4+ T cells sorted from blood. Subset specified: CD45RA-negative fraction. The rearrangement uses TRBV6-1 and TRBJ2-1; D gene unclear. The origin of this receptor is a woman aged 25 to 45 in good health. The CDR3 loop is CASTESFNEQFF. DNA of the CDR3: TGTGCCAGCACAGAGTCGTTCAATGAGCAGTTCTTC.